One TCR beta chain is described in this entry. Unique molecular identifiers were used to barcode this TCRbeta library. TCRdb re-analysed the PCR reads in MiXCR, keeping a single row per CDR3 protein. This sample has about 610,000 distinct CDR3 sequences, with over 9.5% found just once. This record belongs to a study of T-cell reconstitution after alpha-beta-depleted transplantation in children. The CDR3 has 13 amino acids. Trimming took off 4 bases at V and 0 bases at J, with 6 bases between the two ends. This clonotype was sampled from a human donor who donated a stem cell graft to a child with acute myeloid leukemia. Sequencing used PBMCs from the stem cell graft donor, obtained from the stem cell graft. The rearrangement links TRBV12-3 or TRBV12-4 to TRBJ1-2; D gene uncertain. The CDR3 loop is CASSSKSNYGYTF. Here the CDR3 DNA reads TGTGCCAGCAGTTCCAAATCTAACTATGGCTACACCTTC.